Detailed here is one T cell receptor beta chain. The sample comes from a study of blood T cell repertoires in COVID-19. Study-wide background: Sites in the United States, Italy and Spain provided acute and convalescent COVID-19 samples. T cells, B-cell-depleted T cells, or PBMCs supplied cDNA or gDNA.

In the source study's methods: Amplified reference gene primers provided the basis for estimating nucleated cell counts. Some clones are missing from TCRdb's copy, which holds only in-frame ones; the method was immunoSEQ multiplex PCR. Clonal size and the V and J genes are those of that table, whereas D and trimming came from the DNA. The sample comprises 55,000 to 80,000 clones, around 82% of which are singletons, and roughly 5.3% rests with the top ten. From germline, CDR1 is LGHDT and CDR2 YNNKEL (reference sequence). V gave up 4 bases and J gave up 0 bases, with 4 bases separating them. This CDR3 has 14 residues.

The specimen was peripheral blood. The TCR comes from a man aged 45 to 65 with active COVID-19. The rearrangement links TRBV3-1 (or the pseudogene TRBV3-2) to TRBJ2-6; no clear D. This chain's CDR3 is CASSLNSGANVLTF. The CDR3 nucleotides read TGTGCCAGCAGCCTTAACTCTGGGGCCAACGTCCTGACTTTC.